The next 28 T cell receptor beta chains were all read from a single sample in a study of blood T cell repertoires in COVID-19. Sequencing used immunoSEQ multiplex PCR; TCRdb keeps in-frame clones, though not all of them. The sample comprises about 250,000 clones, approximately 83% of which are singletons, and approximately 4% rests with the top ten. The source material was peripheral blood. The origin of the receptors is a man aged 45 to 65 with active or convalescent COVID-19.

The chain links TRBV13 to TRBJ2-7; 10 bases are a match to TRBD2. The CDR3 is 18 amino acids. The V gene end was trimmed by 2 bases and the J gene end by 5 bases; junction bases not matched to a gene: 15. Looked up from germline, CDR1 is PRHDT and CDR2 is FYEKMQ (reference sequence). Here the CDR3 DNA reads TGTGCCAGCAGCTTACGATCCCCTGGGGCTAGCGGGGGCCACGAGCAGTACTTC. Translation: CASSLRSPGASGGHEQYF.

In DNA, the CDR3 is TGTGCCAGCAGAAGGACAGGGGACTATGGCTACACCTTC. It yields the protein CASRRTGDYGYTF. The chain carries TRBV6-5 and TRBJ1-2; 9 bases are shared with TRBD1. J was trimmed by 3 bases and V by 6 bases; bases with no gene match: 2. This CDR3 spans 13 amino acids. CDR1 is MNHEY and CDR2 is SVGAGI in the germline V gene.

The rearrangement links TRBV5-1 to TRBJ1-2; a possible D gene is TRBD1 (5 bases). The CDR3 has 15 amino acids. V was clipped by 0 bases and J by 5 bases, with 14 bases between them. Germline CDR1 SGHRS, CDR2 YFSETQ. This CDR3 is CASSLGGEVSYGYTF. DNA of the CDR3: TGCGCCAGCAGCTTGGGAGGGGAGGTTTCTTATGGCTACACCTTC.

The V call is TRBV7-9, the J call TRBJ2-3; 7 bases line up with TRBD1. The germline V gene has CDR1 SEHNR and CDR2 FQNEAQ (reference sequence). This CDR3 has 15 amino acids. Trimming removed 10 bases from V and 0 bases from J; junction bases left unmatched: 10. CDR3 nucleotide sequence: TGTGCCACCCATAAACAGGGGTCTAGCACAGATACGCAGTATTTT. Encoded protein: CATHKQGSSTDTQYF. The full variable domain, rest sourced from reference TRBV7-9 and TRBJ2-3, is DTGVSQNPRHKITKRGQNVTFRCDPISEHNRLYWYRQTLGQGPEFLTYFQNEAQLEKSRLLSDRFSAERPKGSFSTLEIQRTEQGDSAMYLCATHKQGSSTDTQYFGPGTRLTVL.

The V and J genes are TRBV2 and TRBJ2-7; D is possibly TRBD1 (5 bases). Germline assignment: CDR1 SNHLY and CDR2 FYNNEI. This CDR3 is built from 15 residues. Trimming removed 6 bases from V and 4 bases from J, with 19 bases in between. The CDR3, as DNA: TGTGCCAGCAGGGCAGGGTTCCCTCAAGCGTACGAGCAGTACTTC. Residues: CASRAGFPQAYEQYF.

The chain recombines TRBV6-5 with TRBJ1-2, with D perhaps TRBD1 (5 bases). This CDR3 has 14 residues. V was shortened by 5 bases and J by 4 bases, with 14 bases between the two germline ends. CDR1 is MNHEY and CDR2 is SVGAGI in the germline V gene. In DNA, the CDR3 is TGTGCCAGCAGTACAGAGACAGACCGCTATGGCTACACCTTC. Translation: CASSTETDRYGYTF.

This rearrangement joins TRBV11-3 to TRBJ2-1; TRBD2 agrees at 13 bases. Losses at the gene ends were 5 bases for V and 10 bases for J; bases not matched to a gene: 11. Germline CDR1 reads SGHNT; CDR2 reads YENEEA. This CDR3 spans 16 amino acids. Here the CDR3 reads CASSPGLAGENQEQFF. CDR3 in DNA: TGTGCCAGCAGCCCCGGACTAGCGGGGGAAAATCAGGAGCAGTTCTTC.

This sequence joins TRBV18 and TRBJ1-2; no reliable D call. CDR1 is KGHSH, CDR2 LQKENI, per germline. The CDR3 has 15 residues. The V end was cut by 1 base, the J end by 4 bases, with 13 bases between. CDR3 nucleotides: TGTGCCAGCTCACCACAACTGGATAGCCTCTATGGCTACACCTTC. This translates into CASSPQLDSLYGYTF.

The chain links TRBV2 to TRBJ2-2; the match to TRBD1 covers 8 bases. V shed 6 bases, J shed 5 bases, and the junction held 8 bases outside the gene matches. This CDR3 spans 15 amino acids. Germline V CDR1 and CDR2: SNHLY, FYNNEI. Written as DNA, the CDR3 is TGTGCCAGCAGACCCGGGACAGGTCTGACCGGGGAGCTGTTTTTT. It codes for CASRPGTGLTGELFF.

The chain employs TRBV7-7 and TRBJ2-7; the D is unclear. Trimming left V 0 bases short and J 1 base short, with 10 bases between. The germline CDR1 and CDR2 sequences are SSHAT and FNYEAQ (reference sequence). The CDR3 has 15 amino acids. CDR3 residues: CASSLADGASYEQYF. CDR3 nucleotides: TGTGCCAGCAGCTTAGCAGACGGAGCGTCCTACGAGCAGTACTTC.

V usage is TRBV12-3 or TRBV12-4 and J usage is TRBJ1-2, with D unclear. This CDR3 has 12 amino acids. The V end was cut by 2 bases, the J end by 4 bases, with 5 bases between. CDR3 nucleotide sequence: TGTGCCAGCAGTTTAAGCTTCTATGGCTACACCTTC. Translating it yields CASSLSFYGYTF.

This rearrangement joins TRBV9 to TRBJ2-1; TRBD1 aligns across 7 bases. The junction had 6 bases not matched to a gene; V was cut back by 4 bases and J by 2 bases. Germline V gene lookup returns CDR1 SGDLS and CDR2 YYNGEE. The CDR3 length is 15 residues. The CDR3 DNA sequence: TGTGCCAGCAGCAATGGCAGGGGGACCTACAATGAGCAGTTCTTC. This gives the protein CASSNGRGTYNEQFF.

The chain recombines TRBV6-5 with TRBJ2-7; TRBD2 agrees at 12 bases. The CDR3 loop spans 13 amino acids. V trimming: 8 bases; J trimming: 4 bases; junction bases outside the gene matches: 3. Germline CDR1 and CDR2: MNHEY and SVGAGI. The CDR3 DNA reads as TGTGCCAGCCGGACTAGCGGGGATTACGAGCAGTACTTC. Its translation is CASRTSGDYEQYF.

CDR3 region: CASSYRGSGRALHF. The CDR3 bases are TGTGCCAGCAGCTACAGGGGAAGCGGTAGGGCCCTCCACTTT. The chain employs TRBV9 and TRBJ1-6; 7 bases are a match to TRBD1. The CDR3 spans 14 residues. V gave up 4 bases and J gave up 14 bases; unmatched junction bases: 12. The V gene's germline CDR1 is SGDLS and CDR2 YYNGEE.

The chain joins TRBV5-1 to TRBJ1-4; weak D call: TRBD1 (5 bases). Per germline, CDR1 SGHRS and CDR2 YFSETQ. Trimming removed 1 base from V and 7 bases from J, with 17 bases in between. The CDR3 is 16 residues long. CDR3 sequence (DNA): TGCGCCAGCAGCTTGAACGGGAGGGGTACAGCTGAAAAACTGTTTTTT. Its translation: CASSLNGRGTAEKLFF.

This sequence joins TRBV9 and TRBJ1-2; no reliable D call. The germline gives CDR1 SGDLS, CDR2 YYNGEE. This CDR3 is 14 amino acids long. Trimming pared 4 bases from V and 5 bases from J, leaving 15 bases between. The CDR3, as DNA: TGTGCCAGCAGCTCACGCAACTCGGGGTATGGCTACACCTTC. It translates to CASSSRNSGYGYTF.

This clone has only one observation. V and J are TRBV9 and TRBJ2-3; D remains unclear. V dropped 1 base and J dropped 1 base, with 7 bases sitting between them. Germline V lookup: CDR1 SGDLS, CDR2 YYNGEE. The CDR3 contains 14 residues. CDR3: CASSVQVRTDTQYF. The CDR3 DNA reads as TGTGCCAGCAGCGTACAGGTTCGCACAGATACGCAGTATTTT.

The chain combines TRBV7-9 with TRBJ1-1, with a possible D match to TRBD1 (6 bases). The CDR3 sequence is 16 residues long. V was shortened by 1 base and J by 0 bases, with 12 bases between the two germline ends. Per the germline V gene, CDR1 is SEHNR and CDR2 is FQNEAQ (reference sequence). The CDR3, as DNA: TGTGCCAGCAGCTTAGGGGCACAGGGAATGAACACTGAAGCTTTCTTT. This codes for CASSLGAQGMNTEAFF.

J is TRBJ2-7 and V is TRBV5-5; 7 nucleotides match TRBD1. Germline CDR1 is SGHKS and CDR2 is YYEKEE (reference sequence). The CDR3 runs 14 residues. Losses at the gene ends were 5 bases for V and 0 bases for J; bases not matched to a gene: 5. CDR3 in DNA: TGTGCCAGCAGATCATGGGACAGCTCCTACGAGCAGTACTTC. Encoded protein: CASRSWDSSYEQYF.

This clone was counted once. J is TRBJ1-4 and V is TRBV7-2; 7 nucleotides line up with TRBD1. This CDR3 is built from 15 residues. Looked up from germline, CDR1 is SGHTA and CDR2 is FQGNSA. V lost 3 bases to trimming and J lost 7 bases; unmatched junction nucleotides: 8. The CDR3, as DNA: TGTGCCAGCAGCTTCTACAGGGGCTTTGGTGAAAAACTGTTTTTT. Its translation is CASSFYRGFGEKLFF. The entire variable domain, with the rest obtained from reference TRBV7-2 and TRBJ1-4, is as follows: GAGVSQSPSNKVTEKGKDVELRCDPISGHTALYWYRQSLGQGLEFLIYFQGNSAPDKSGLPSDRFSAERTGGSVSTLTIQRTQQEDSAVYLCASSFYRGFGEKLFFGSGTQLSVL.

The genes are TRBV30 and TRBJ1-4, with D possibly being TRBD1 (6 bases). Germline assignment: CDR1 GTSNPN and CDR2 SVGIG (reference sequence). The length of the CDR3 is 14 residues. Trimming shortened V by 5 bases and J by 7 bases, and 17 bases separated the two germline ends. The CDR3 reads CAWAPRGGVEKLFF. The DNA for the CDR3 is TGTGCCTGGGCTCCTCGAGGGGGGGTTGAAAAACTGTTTTTT.

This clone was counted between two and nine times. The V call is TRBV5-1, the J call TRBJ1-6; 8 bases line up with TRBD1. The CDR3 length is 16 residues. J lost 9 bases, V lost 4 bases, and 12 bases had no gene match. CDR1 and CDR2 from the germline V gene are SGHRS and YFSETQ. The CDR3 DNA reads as TGCGCCAGCAGCACGCTATCCGGACAGGGCAGTTCACCCCTCCACTTT. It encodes CASSTLSGQGSSPLHF. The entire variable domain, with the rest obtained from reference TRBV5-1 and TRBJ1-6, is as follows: KAGVTQTPRYLIKTRGQQVTLSCSPISGHRSVSWYQQTPGQGLQFLFEYFSETQRNKGNFPGRFSGRQFSNSRSEMNVSTLELGDSALYLCASSTLSGQGSSPLHFGNGTRLTVT.

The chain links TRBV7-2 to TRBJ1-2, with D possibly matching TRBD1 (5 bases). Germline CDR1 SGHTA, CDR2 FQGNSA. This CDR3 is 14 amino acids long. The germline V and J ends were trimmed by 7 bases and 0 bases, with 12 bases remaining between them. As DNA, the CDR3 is TGTGCCAGCACCCCCCCGACAGCTAACTATGGCTACACCTTC. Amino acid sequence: CASTPPTANYGYTF.

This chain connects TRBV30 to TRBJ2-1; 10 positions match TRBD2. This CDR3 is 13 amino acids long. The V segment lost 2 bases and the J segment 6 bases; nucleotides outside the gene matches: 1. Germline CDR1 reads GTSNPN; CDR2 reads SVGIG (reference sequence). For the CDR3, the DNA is TGTGCCTGGAGTAGCGGGGGGGTCAATGAGCAGTTCTTC. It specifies CAWSSGGVNEQFF.

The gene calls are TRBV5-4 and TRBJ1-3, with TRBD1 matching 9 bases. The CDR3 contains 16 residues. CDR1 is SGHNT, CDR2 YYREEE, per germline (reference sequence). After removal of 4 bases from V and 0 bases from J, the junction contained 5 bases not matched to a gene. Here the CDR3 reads CASSRQGGSSGNTIYF. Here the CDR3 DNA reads TGTGCCAGCAGCCGACAGGGGGGAAGCTCTGGAAACACCATATATTTT.

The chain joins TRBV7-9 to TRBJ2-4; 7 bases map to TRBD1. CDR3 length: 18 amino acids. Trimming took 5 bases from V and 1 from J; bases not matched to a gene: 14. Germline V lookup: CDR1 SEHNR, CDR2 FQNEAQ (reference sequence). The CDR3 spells CASSGRVKGASAKNIQYF. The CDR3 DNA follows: TGTGCCAGCAGCGGACGGGTTAAGGGGGCTTCTGCCAAAAACATTCAGTACTTC.

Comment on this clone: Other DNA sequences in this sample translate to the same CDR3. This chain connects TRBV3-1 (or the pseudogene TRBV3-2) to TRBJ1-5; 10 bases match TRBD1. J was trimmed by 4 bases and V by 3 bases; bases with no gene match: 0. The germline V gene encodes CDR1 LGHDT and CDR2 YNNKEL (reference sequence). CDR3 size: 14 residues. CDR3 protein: CASSQGQGNQPQHF. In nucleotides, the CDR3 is TGTGCCAGCAGCCAGGGACAGGGGAATCAGCCCCAGCATTTT.

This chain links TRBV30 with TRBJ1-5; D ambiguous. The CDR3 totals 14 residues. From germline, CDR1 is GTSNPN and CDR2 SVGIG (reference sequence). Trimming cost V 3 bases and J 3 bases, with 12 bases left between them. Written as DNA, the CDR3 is TGTGCCTGGAGCGCAGATAATATCAATCAGCCCCAGCATTTT. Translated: CAWSADNINQPQHF. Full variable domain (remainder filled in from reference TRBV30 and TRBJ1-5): SQTIHQWPATLVQPVGSPLSLECTVEGTSNPNLYWYRQAAGRGLQLLFYSVGIGQISSEVPQNLSASRPQDRQFILSSKKLLLSDSGFYLCAWSADNINQPQHFGDGTRLSIL.